Sequencing of this T cell receptor beta chain was carried out in a study of CD8 T cells in Susac syndrome (dated by TCRdb to between 2018 and 2020). In the study overall: Among the sequenced Susac syndrome patients, five or six had clinically active disease and 8 or 9 were in clinical remission. Susac syndrome patients were therapy-naive, on corticosteroids (some also receiving IVIg), or on IVIg alone at blood withdrawal. The study used repertoire sequencing to test whether antigen drove CD8+ T cell activation and differentiation in Susac syndrome.

Trimming at the junction amounts to 1 base on V and 4 bases on J, and the germline ends lie 11 bases apart. CDR1 and CDR2 are drawn from the germline V gene: MGHRA, YSYEKL. Measured from the cysteine to the phenylalanine, the CDR3 is 15 residues long. The retained sequence is limited to the CDR3, 45 bases, with the frame set at the first base. What the research found in general, with its limitations: The number of individuals in the TCR sequencing and HLA analysis was recognized as being relatively small. The CD4+ T cell repertoire of patients with Susac syndrome showed no detectable clonal expansion.

RNA was extracted with the RNeasy kit and roughly 0.45 to 1 ug was reverse transcribed using random hexamers. TCR beta CDR3 regions were amplified with the immunoSEQ multiplex PCR assay covering 54 Vbeta and 13 Jbeta segments. To correct PCR amplification bias, a synthetic template baseline was used for both primer optimization and computational correction. The original pipeline was this. Reads were annotated to V, D and J genes per IMGT and analyzed with immunoSEQ Analyzer, keeping only productive sequences. To calculate clonality, Shannon entropy was normalized by log2 of the number of productive unique sequences and then subtracted from one. Public and private clones were assessed among the 100 most prevalent clones of each patient and control. A clone was defined as Susac-specific if it was absent from the healthy and MS cohorts, from about 1,100 published viral clones and from other ImmuneACCESS disease sequences. In TCRdb, the public reads were trimmed at Q25 with fastp and aligned with MiXCR, with productive beta chains retained. Rows matching on CDR3 protein sequence are summarized as one entry with the most common DNA and genes. These V and J calls originate from TCRdb's pipeline instead of the authors' own analysis. Recorded for this sample are about 240,000 distinct CDR3 sequences; less than 96% of them occurred a single time. The ten largest account for 0.1% of the sample.

Peripheral blood CD8+ and CD4+ T cells from healthy donors, Susac syndrome patients and multiple sclerosis patients were profiled by high-throughput TCR beta sequencing. The Susac syndrome patients fulfilled recently defined diagnostic criteria for either definite or probable disease. Bulk CD8+ and CD4+ T cells were purified by magnetic negative isolation, while CD8+ TEMRA cells were enriched using FACS. Blood was drawn into EDTA tubes, processed within 24 hours, and PBMCs were isolated by density gradient centrifugation. PBMCs intended for TCR sequencing were cryopreserved in liquid nitrogen and thawed later in a water bath at 37 degrees C. The sorted or isolated CD4+, CD8+ and CD8+ TEMRA cells had a purity of 90% or higher. A remark on this clonotype: This receptor's antigen is unknown. Base qualities were left out, and no much larger clone turns up one base away.

Here the chain combines TRBV4-1 and TRBJ2-1; the D gene cannot be resolved reliably. This TCR was recovered from a human donor with Susac syndrome. The material sequenced was CD4+ T cells from PBMCs. CDR3 reads: CASSQAVKGYNEQFF. The DNA sequence follows: TGCGCCAGCAGCCAAGCTGTTAAGGGTTACAATGAGCAGTTCTTC.